Following are 18 T cell receptor beta chains from one sample sequenced in a study of beta chain features in type 1 diabetes. The antigens these receptors bind are not known. The entirety of the isolated RNA underwent reverse transcription, so expressed TCRB transcripts were sequenced. Method: immunoSEQ multiplex PCR; TCRdb's copy keeps in-frame clones and lacks some. The repertoire includes around 130,000 clones, roughly 15% of them detected once, and approximately 2.3% sits in the top ten. Overall study findings and caveats: People with Type 1 diabetes carried modestly yet significantly shorter TCRB CDR3s in all four CD4+ subsets.

The source material was central memory CD4+ T cells from blood. These receptors originate from a man aged 30 to 39 with type 1 diabetes.

A few counts support this clone. The chain combines TRBV6-5 with TRBJ2-3; no clear D. The CDR3 runs to 14 residues. Germline CDR1 and CDR2: MNHEY and SVGAGI. V lost 4 bases to trimming and J lost 1 base, with 9 bases between them. This CDR3 is CASSWLGGTDTQYF. CDR3 nucleotide sequence: TGTGCCAGCAGTTGGCTTGGGGGCACAGATACGCAGTATTTT.

This clone was detected only once. This chain connects TRBV5-1 to TRBJ2-7; maybe TRBD1 (6 bases). V shed 4 bases and J shed 3 bases, with 8 bases lying between them. The CDR3 is made up of 12 amino acids. Germline V gives CDR1 SGHRS, CDR2 YFSETQ. The CDR3, as DNA: TGCGCCAGCAGCCGGGACAACTACGAGCAGTACTTC. Translation: CASSRDNYEQYF.

This clone was observed a handful of times. The chain joins TRBV30 to TRBJ2-5, with D unresolved. The V end was cut by 2 bases, the J end by 4 bases, with 2 bases between. Germline CDR1 is GTSNPN and CDR2 is SVGIG (reference sequence). The CDR3 sequence is 10 residues long. The DNA for the CDR3 is TGTGCCTGGAGTTCAGAGACCCAGTACTTC. The encoded protein is CAWSSETQYF.

This clone was picked up a small number of times. V gene TRBV10-3 combines with J gene TRBJ2-7, with TRBD2 as a possible D gene (5 bases). The CDR3 totals 13 residues. Trimming pared 6 bases from V and 3 bases from J, leaving 12 bases between. CDR1 ENHRY and CDR2 SYGVKD come from the germline V gene. The CDR3 DNA reads as TGTGCCATCAGGGACTCGGGTCTCTACGAGCAGTACTTC. Its translation: CAIRDSGLYEQYF.

This clone was observed a few times. The chain has TRBV5-1 and TRBJ2-1; 12 bases map to TRBD2. Trimming cost V 3 bases and J 6 bases; bases outside gene matches: 7. The germline CDR1 and CDR2 sequences are SGHRS and YFSETQ. CDR3 length equals 16 residues. The CDR3 is CASSSHTSGGFNEQFF. CDR3 nucleotide sequence: TGCGCCAGCAGCTCTCACACTAGCGGGGGGTTCAATGAGCAGTTCTTC.

This clone was seen only a few times. This chain joins TRBV5-4 and TRBJ2-5; 7 bases map to TRBD1. Per the germline V gene, CDR1 is SGHNT and CDR2 is YYREEE (reference sequence). The trim removed 6 bases at V and 4 bases at J, leaving 6 bases unmatched. This CDR3 is built from 13 residues. The CDR3 DNA reads as TGTGCCAGCACCCCGACAGGGTCAGAGACCCAGTACTTC. Protein sequence: CASTPTGSETQYF.

This sequence joins TRBV28 and TRBJ2-7; 10 bases are a match to TRBD1. The V gene's germline CDR1 is MDHEN and CDR2 SYDVKM. Trimming at V came to 5 bases and at J to 2 bases, leaving 6 bases not matched to a gene. This CDR3 is 15 amino acids long. The DNA for the CDR3 is TGTGCCAGCAGTCGCGGACAGGGGGATGCCTACGAGCAGTACTTC. It codes for CASSRGQGDAYEQYF.

In its sample, this clone was seen a few times. The chain links TRBV7-2 to TRBJ1-6, with D tentatively TRBD1 (5 bases). The germline gives CDR1 SGHTA, CDR2 FQGNSA. The CDR3 runs 15 residues. V dropped 2 bases and J dropped 10 bases, with 15 bases sitting between them. The CDR3 DNA is TGTGCCAGCAGCTTAACGCGAGACAGTGGCTCACCCCTCCACTTT. As protein: CASSLTRDSGSPLHF.

This clone was seen a few times. This chain connects TRBV11-2 to TRBJ2-5; D gene ambiguous. Germline V gene data show CDR1 as SGHAT and CDR2 as FQNNGV. V was pared by 3 bases and J by 4 bases, with 3 bases between. The CDR3 length is 11 residues. The CDR3 nucleotides are TGTGCCAGCAGCTTCGGAGAGACCCAGTACTTC. Amino acids: CASSFGETQYF.

The CDR3 spells CASTERGGVTDTQYF. The CDR3 DNA is TGTGCCAGCACCGAAAGGGGGGGCGTGACAGATACGCAGTATTTT. The chain joins TRBV13 to TRBJ2-3; a possible D gene is TRBD2 (7 bases). CDR1 PRHDT and CDR2 FYEKMQ come from the germline V gene (reference sequence). V lost 7 bases and J 3 bases, leaving 17 bases between the germline ends. The CDR3 is 15 residues long. Together with reference TRBV13 and TRBJ2-3, the CDR3 gives the full variable domain: AAGVIQSPRHLIKEKRETATLKCYPIPRHDTVYWYQQGPGQDPQFLISFYEKMQSDKGSIPDRFSAQQFSDYHSELNMSSLELGDSALYFCASTERGGVTDTQYFGPGTRLTVL.

The J gene is TRBJ1-2, the V gene TRBV7-9, with D unclear. CDR1 is SEHNR, CDR2 FQNEAQ, per germline (reference sequence). The CDR3 covers 14 residues. The ends were cut back, 1 base at V and 3 bases at J, with 9 bases in the middle. For the CDR3, the DNA is TGTGCCAGCAGCTTAGAGGAGACTCACTATGGCTACACCTTC. Protein product: CASSLEETHYGYTF.

The chain employs TRBV27 and TRBJ1-2; unclear D gene. This CDR3 contains 13 residues. Trimming took 2 bases from V and 1 from J, leaving 5 bases between them. Germline lookup yields CDR1 MNHEY and CDR2 SMNVEV (reference sequence). CDR3 coding DNA: TGTGCCAGCAGTTTAAAGCTTAACTATGGCTACACCTTC. Its translation: CASSLKLNYGYTF.

The chain uses TRBV7-2 and TRBJ2-1, with 12 bases fitting TRBD2. The CDR3 totals 16 residues. Germline CDR1 and CDR2: SGHTA and FQGNSA. J lost 3 bases, V lost 5 bases, and 5 bases had no gene match. This CDR3 is CASSPATSGGYNEQFF. In DNA, the CDR3 is TGTGCCAGCAGCCCTGCGACTAGCGGGGGCTACAATGAGCAGTTCTTC.

This clone has just a few counts. The chain has TRBV29-1 and TRBJ1-2, with TRBD1 matching 10 bases. The CDR3 is 12 amino acids. The germline V gene has CDR1 SQVTM and CDR2 ANQGSEA. Losses at the gene ends were 6 bases for V and 7 bases for J; bases not matched to a gene: 5. CDR3 in amino acids: CSVEGQGFGYTF. The DNA of the CDR3 is TGCAGCGTCGAGGGACAGGGGTTTGGCTACACCTTC.

The chain recombines TRBV27 with TRBJ1-5, with D possibly TRBD1 on 6 matching bases. CDR3 length equals 14 residues. V was shortened by 5 bases and J by 9 bases, with 17 bases between the two germline ends. Germline assignment: CDR1 MNHEY and CDR2 SMNVEV (reference sequence). The chain's CDR3 is CASSPGGANGPQHF. The DNA for the CDR3 is TGTGCCAGCAGTCCCGGGGGGGCTAACGGGCCCCAGCATTTT.

J is TRBJ1-5 and V is TRBV7-2; no clear D. V was pared by 5 bases and J by 4 bases, with 15 bases between. The CDR3 length is 15 residues. Germline loops: CDR1 SGHTA, CDR2 FQGNSA. CDR3 loop: CASSPRGPINQPQHF. The CDR3, as DNA: TGTGCCAGCAGCCCGAGAGGGCCGATTAATCAGCCCCAGCATTTT.

This rearrangement joins TRBV5-1 to TRBJ2-5; the D call may be TRBD1 or TRBD2 (5 bases each). V lost 0 bases and J lost 1, with 13 bases in between. Per the germline V gene, CDR1 is SGHRS and CDR2 is YFSETQ. The length of the CDR3 is 16 residues. Here the CDR3 DNA reads TGCGCCAGCAGCTTGGATACCGGGACCCCCCAAGAGACCCAGTACTTC. Its translation is CASSLDTGTPQETQYF.

Worth noting for this clone: Germline is not matched at one junction end, which may reflect a read error. The CDR3 spells CAWSVVSREEQLF. CDR3 bases: TGTGCCTGGAGTGTAGTCTCACGGGAGGAGCAGCTCTTC. This chain links TRBV30 with TRBJ2-1; TRBD2 matches 7 bases. The CDR3 is made up of 13 amino acids. Germline V lookup: CDR1 GTSNPN, CDR2 SVGIG (reference sequence). Filled out from reference TRBV30 and TRBJ2-1, the complete variable domain reads SQTIHQWPATLVQPVGSPLSLECTVEGTSNPNLYWYRQAAGRGLQLLFYSVGIGQISSEVPQNLSASRPQDRQFILSSKKLLLSDSGFYLCAWSVVSREEQLFGPGTRLTVL.